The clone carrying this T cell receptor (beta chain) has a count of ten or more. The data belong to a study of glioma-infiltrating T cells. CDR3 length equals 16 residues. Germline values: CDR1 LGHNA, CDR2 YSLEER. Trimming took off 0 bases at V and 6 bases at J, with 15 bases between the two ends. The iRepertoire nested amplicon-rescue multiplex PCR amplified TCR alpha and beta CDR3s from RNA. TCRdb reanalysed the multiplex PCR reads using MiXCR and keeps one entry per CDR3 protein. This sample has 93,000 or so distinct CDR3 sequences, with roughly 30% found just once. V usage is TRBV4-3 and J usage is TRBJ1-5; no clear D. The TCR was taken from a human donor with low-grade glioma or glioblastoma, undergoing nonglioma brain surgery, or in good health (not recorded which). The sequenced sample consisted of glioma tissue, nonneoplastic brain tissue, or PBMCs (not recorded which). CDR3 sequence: CASSQDLVAGSQPQHF. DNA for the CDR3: TGCGCCAGCAGCCAAGATCTTGTCGCGGGAAGTCAGCCCCAGCATTTT.